This T cell receptor (beta chain) was captured by sequencing in a study of Graves' ophthalmopathy and Graves' hyperthyroidism. From RNA, the CDR3 regions of TCR beta chains were amplified and sequenced. The workflow started with a first-round RT-PCR run with HTBI primers and then moved on to a second-round multiplex PCR. Each CDR3 protein gets one entry after TCRdb re-called the multiplex PCR reads with MiXCR. The sample holds about 380,000 distinct CDR3 sequences, approximately 15% seen once. Hyperthyroidism patients had new diagnoses, durations under 2 months, and ages of 18 to 65. As to this clonotype: A read error may account for a junction end that differs from germline.

CDR1 is SGHTA, CDR2 FQGNSA, per germline. This CDR3 spans 15 amino acids. This sequence was found in a woman aged 18-35 years with stable Graves' hyperthyroidism. The chain carries TRBV7-2 and TRBJ1-5, with D uncertain. The specimen was peripheral blood. Here the CDR3 reads CASSLRSGSNQPHHF. Here the CDR3 DNA reads TGTGCCAGCAGTCTCCGATCCGGGAGCAATCAGCCCCATCATTTT.